Each of the 19 T cell receptor beta chains below was sequenced from the same sample in a study of blood T cells in healthy people across ages. Primed by a sample-barcoded 5' primer and a J-beta primer mix, a second PCR proceeded for about 7 to 12 cycles. TCRdb redid the calling of the 5' RACE reads with MiXCR, one entry per CDR3 protein. The sample includes about 1.6 million distinct CDR3 sequences, roughly a third of them seen just once. Sequencing was carried out using blood. These receptors all come from a woman aged 25 to 39 in good health.

There are a few counts of this clonotype. This sequence joins TRBV2 and TRBJ2-7; TRBD1 might be the D (5 bases). Germline loops: CDR1 SNHLY, CDR2 FYNNEI. The CDR3 sequence is 16 residues long. Trimming cost V 2 bases and J 0 bases, with 14 bases left between them. CDR3 region: CASSESLQGFSYEQYF. DNA of the CDR3: TGTGCCAGCAGTGAATCTCTCCAGGGTTTCTCCTACGAGCAGTACTTC.

V and J are TRBV7-9 and TRBJ2-1, with D maybe TRBD2 (5 bases). Trimming stripped 6 bases from V and 10 bases from J, with 13 bases between. Germline V gene lookup returns CDR1 SEHNR and CDR2 FQNEAQ (reference sequence). The CDR3 is 12 amino acids. The chain's CDR3 is CASRSGSGEQFF. CDR3 sequence (DNA): TGTGCCAGCAGGTCGGGAAGCGGCGAGCAGTTCTTC. The full variable domain, with the rest looked up from reference TRBV7-9 and TRBJ2-1, is DTGVSQNPRHKITKRGQNVTFRCDPISEHNRLYWYRQTLGQGPEFLTYFQNEAQLEKSRLLSDRFSAERPKGSFSTLEIQRTEQGDSAMYLCASRSGSGEQFFGPGTRLTVL.

J is TRBJ2-7 and V is TRBV15; TRBD1 aligns across 8 bases. Trimming cost V 3 bases and J 2 bases; bases outside gene matches: 6. Germline CDR1 and CDR2: LNHNV and YYDKDF (reference sequence). The CDR3 covers 15 residues. CDR3 nucleotide sequence: TGTGCCACCAGCAGGTCTGGGACAGGCGCCTACGAGCAGTACTTC. This sequence encodes CATSRSGTGAYEQYF.

The rearrangement uses TRBV9 and TRBJ1-5, with 7 bases identical to TRBD1. The CDR3 length is 14 residues. Germline CDR1 reads SGDLS; CDR2 reads YYNGEE. V was pared by 3 bases and J by 4 bases, with 4 bases of the junction left unmatched. CDR3 sequence: CASSGGTVNQPQHF. The CDR3 nucleotides read TGTGCCAGCAGCGGCGGGACAGTTAATCAGCCCCAGCATTTT.

This clonotype was observed a few times. V usage is TRBV20-1 and J usage is TRBJ2-4; TRBD2 matches 9 bases. The last part of the DNA fits TRBJ2-7 better; the J call may be wrong. The CDR3 consists of 14 residues. Germline CDR1 is DFQATT and CDR2 is SNEGSKA (reference sequence). The CDR3 sequence: CSAHPLAGAREQYF. In DNA, the CDR3 is TGCAGTGCCCACCCCTTAGCGGGGGCACGCGAGCAGTACTTC.

The genes are TRBV29-1 and TRBJ1-4, with a tentative D call TRBD1 (6 bases). The CDR3 has 16 residues. In germline, CDR1 is SQVTM, CDR2 ANQGSEA. V lost 1 base to trimming and J lost 10 bases, with 22 bases between them. CDR3 protein: CSVEGPDSSGRGKLFF. CDR3 nucleotides: TGCAGCGTTGAAGGTCCGGACAGTTCGGGCCGTGGAAAACTGTTTTTT.

This clonotype has more than one count but fewer than ten. The chain links TRBV20-1 to TRBJ1-5, with D perhaps matching TRBD1 (6 bases). The CDR3 loop spans 13 amino acids. From germline, CDR1 is DFQATT and CDR2 SNEGSKA (reference sequence). The V gene lost 3 bases and the J gene lost 7 bases, with 13 bases spanning the gap. CDR3: CSARGRGGQPQHF. Written as DNA, the CDR3 is TGCAGTGCTAGGGGCAGGGGCGGGCAGCCCCAGCATTTT.

In its sample, this clonotype was seen a few times. This chain joins TRBV7-8 and TRBJ2-3; D not certain. V shed 5 bases and J shed 5 bases, with 11 bases lying between them. Looked up from germline, CDR1 is SGHVS and CDR2 is FQNEAQ. The CDR3 is 13 amino acids. The CDR3 DNA sequence: TGTGCCAGCAGCCGAAGACCGAGAGATACGCAGTATTTT. It specifies CASSRRPRDTQYF.

The CDR3 sequence: CASSGLGSTYNEQFF. As DNA, the CDR3 is TGTGCCAGCAGCGGACTGGGGTCCACCTACAATGAGCAGTTCTTC. The chain links TRBV9 to TRBJ2-1; D uncertain. Germline CDR1 reads SGDLS; CDR2 reads YYNGEE. This CDR3 spans 15 amino acids. V shed 3 bases and J shed 2 bases, with 12 bases lying between them. Full variable domain (outside the CDR3, taken from reference TRBV9 and TRBJ2-1): DSGVTQTPKHLITATGQRVTLRCSPRSGDLSVYWYQQSLDQGLQFLIQYYNGEERAKGNILERFSAQQFPDLHSELNLSSLELGDSALYFCASSGLGSTYNEQFFGPGTRLTVL.

The rearrangement uses TRBV20-1 and TRBJ2-3, with unresolved D. The V gene's germline CDR1 is DFQATT and CDR2 SNEGSKA (reference sequence). The CDR3 runs to 11 residues. The V end lost 4 bases, the J end lost 4 bases, and 6 bases lay between the germline ends. CDR3 region: CSATPSDTQYF. CDR3 sequence (DNA): TGCAGTGCTACCCCCTCAGATACGCAGTATTTT.

The genes are TRBV4-1 and TRBJ2-2; possible D gene TRBD1, 7 bases. V was cut by 1 base and J by 6 bases, with 24 bases left in between. The CDR3 totals 19 residues. Germline values: CDR1 MGHRA, CDR2 YSYEKL. The CDR3 DNA follows: TGCGCCAGCAGCCAAGCTGCGGCAGGGGGGAAATCCGGCGCCGGGGAGCTGTTTTTT. This sequence encodes CASSQAAAGGKSGAGELFF.

The chain carries TRBV6-1 and TRBJ2-1; 7 positions agree with TRBD1. J lost 3 bases, V lost 0 bases, and 2 bases had no gene match. Germline V gene sequence: CDR1 MNHNS, CDR2 SASEGT. This CDR3 is 15 amino acids long. The CDR3 loop reads CASSEAGQSYNEQFF. The CDR3 DNA is TGTGCCAGCAGTGAAGCGGGACAGAGCTACAATGAGCAGTTCTTC.

This clonotype has a count of ten or more. The chain links TRBV20-1 to TRBJ2-5; 9 nucleotides line up with TRBD2. V trimming: 1 base; J trimming: 3 bases; junction bases outside the gene matches: 0. CDR3 length: 13 amino acids. Germline CDR1 is DFQATT and CDR2 is SNEGSKA (reference sequence). The CDR3, as DNA: TGCAGTGCTAGAGCTAGCGGGAAAGAGACCCAGTACTTC. Its translation: CSARASGKETQYF.

The chain combines TRBV19 with TRBJ2-6; 7 nucleotides agree with TRBD1. This CDR3 comprises 17 residues. V was clipped by 1 base and J by 0 bases; unmatched bases: 3. Germline V gene data show CDR1 as LNHDA and CDR2 as SQIVND (reference sequence). The CDR3 region has the DNA TGTGCCAGTAGTATAGGACAGGGTCCCTCTGGGGCCAACGTCCTGACTTTC. The encoded protein is CASSIGQGPSGANVLTF.

This clonotype was seen ten or more times. The chain carries TRBV7-8 and TRBJ1-5; D possibly corresponds to TRBD1 (5 bases). The CDR3 runs 14 residues. Germline CDR1 and CDR2: SGHVS and FQNEAQ. V was trimmed by 0 bases and J by 6 bases, leaving 9 bases between them. DNA of the CDR3: TGTGCCAGCAGCTTAGCAGGGGTAGGTCAGCCCCAGCATTTT. Translated: CASSLAGVGQPQHF.

The V and J genes are TRBV9 and TRBJ2-5; maybe TRBD2 (6 bases). V was pared by 3 bases and J by 5 bases, with 14 bases between. This CDR3 is 14 amino acids long. Per the germline V gene, CDR1 is SGDLS and CDR2 is YYNGEE. The CDR3 reads CASSAGVTQETQYF. In nucleotides, the CDR3 is TGTGCCAGCAGCGCGGGAGTCACACAGGAGACCCAGTACTTC.

A remark on this clonotype: Germline and junction disagree at one end, which may indicate a read error. CDR3 amino acids: CASRYTQGVYEQYF. In DNA form, the CDR3 reads TGCGCCAGCAGGTATACCCAGGGGGTCTACGAGCAGTACTTC. The rearrangement uses TRBV6-6 and TRBJ2-7; 7 bases are shared with TRBD1. This CDR3 region has 14 residues. Per germline, CDR1 MNHNY and CDR2 SVGAGI (reference sequence).

The chain has TRBV4-1 and TRBJ1-6; D gene ambiguous. CDR1 and CDR2 (germline): MGHRA, YSYEKL. The V gene lost 2 bases and the J gene lost 3 bases, with 11 bases spanning the gap. CDR3 length: 16 residues. As DNA, the CDR3 is TGCGCCAGCAGCCAACTCGACGTTTTCTATAATTCACCCCTCCACTTT. Translated, it gives CASSQLDVFYNSPLHF.

A few counts support this clonotype. The chain has TRBV20-1 and TRBJ2-4, with D possibly matching TRBD1 (5 bases). The ends were cut back, 3 bases at V and 0 bases at J, with 18 bases in the middle. The CDR3 has 17 residues. CDR1 is DFQATT, CDR2 SNEGSKA, per germline (reference sequence). CDR3 protein: CSASGQGFILAKNIQYF. The CDR3 bases are TGCAGTGCTAGCGGGCAGGGATTCATCTTAGCCAAAAACATTCAGTACTTC.